This T cell receptor (beta chain) derives from a study of cytomegalovirus exposure and HLA in healthy donors. Study results and limitations: Prior analysis indicated that the majority of TCR beta V segments exhibited productivity approximately 87% or approximately 30% of the time. When a later analysis was performed, an Asian-associated ancestry cluster reportedly had fewer N-insertions than the roughly 670-donor mean.

The germline CDR1 and CDR2 sequences are MNHNS and SASEGT. Trimming took 8 bases from V and 4 from J; bases not matched to a gene: 9. This CDR3 has 14 amino acids. 60 Vbeta and 13 Jbeta primers were used in PCR. The protocol was immunoSEQ multiplex PCR, while the TCRdb copy is restricted to in-frame clones and leaves out a portion. The sample has about 190,000 clones; approximately 77% are singletons. To note about this clone: Antigen specificity is unknown.

Sequenced input: PBMCs. The chain uses TRBV6-1 and TRBJ2-7; 9 bases are shared with TRBD1. This sequence originates from a man in his forties or fifties in good health and CMV-seropositive. CDR3 nucleotides: TGTGCCAGCCGCCTGGGGACAGGGACATACGAGCAGTACTTC. Translating it yields CASRLGTGTYEQYF.